What follows are 17 T cell receptor beta chains derived from one specimen sequenced in a study of technical replicates of blood from a handful of donors (dated by TCRdb to about 2017). The receptor library was made with the immunoSEQ multiplex PCR assay. The immuneACCESS repertoire file appears here via TCRdb, limited to in-frame rearrangements. These files lack a portion of the clones; in checked studies, under half of the deficit traces to unresolved V genes, and the cause of the others is not known. Here the sample has about 97,000 clones; about 95% occur a single time. The top ten hold 0.25% to 0.35% of the sample. The specimen was T cells isolated from PBMCs. The source of these receptors is a human donor in good health.

This chain connects TRBV6-6 to TRBJ2-2; weak D call: TRBD2 (5 bases). V was clipped by 4 bases and J by 7 bases, with 10 bases between them. The CDR3 is made up of 13 amino acids. CDR1 and CDR2 from the germline V gene are MNHNY and SVGAGI (reference sequence). The CDR3 nucleotides read TGTGCCAGCAGTTTACTAGAATTCGGGGAGCTGTTTTTT. As protein: CASSLLEFGELFF.

This clone was detected once. The chain joins TRBV5-1 to TRBJ2-7; TRBD2 aligns across 8 bases. The CDR3 runs to 14 residues. With 3 bases clipped from V and 5 bases from J, the junction kept 7 bases outside the gene matches. Germline V gives CDR1 SGHRS, CDR2 YFSETQ. This CDR3 is CASSSGTSRHEQYF. In nucleotides, the CDR3 is TGCGCCAGCAGCTCCGGGACTAGTCGGCACGAGCAGTACTTC.

The chain employs TRBV6-1 and TRBJ1-1; no reliable D call. Deletions cut 3 bases from V and 3 bases from J, with 8 bases between. CDR1 MNHNS and CDR2 SASEGT come from the germline V gene. There are 13 residues in the CDR3. The CDR3 region has the DNA TGTGCCAGCAGTGAGTGGGCGTACACTGAAGCTTTCTTT. It is translated as CASSEWAYTEAFF.

The rearrangement links TRBV2 to TRBJ2-1; the match to TRBD1 covers 7 bases. This CDR3 is built from 18 residues. The V segment lost 5 bases and the J segment 0 bases; nucleotides outside the gene matches: 13. From germline, CDR1 is SNHLY and CDR2 FYNNEI. The CDR3, as DNA: TGTGCCAGCAGTAAATTCACAGGGGCCCCAAGCTCCTACAATGAGCAGTTCTTC. Residues: CASSKFTGAPSSYNEQFF.

The chain has TRBV27 and TRBJ1-1, with a tentative D call TRBD1 (5 bases). Deletions cut 0 bases from V and 4 bases from J, with 9 bases between. Germline CDR1 reads MNHEY; CDR2 reads SMNVEV (reference sequence). CDR3 length equals 14 residues. CDR3 DNA sequence: TGTGCCAGCAGTTTATCGGCAGGGATCACTGAAGCTTTCTTT. Amino acids: CASSLSAGITEAFF.

CDR3 coding DNA: TGTGCCAGCAGCGCAGGGGGCAATGAGCAGTTCTTC. Translation: CASSAGGNEQFF. The V and J genes are TRBV25-1 and TRBJ2-1; TRBD1 matches at 7 bases. V shed 6 bases and J 6 bases; nucleotides not matched to a gene: 2. CDR3 length: 12 amino acids. Germline-derived CDR1 and CDR2 are MGHDK and SYGVNS.

The chain recombines TRBV5-8 with TRBJ2-2, with 8 nucleotides matching TRBD1. The trim removed 2 bases at V and 6 bases at J, leaving 3 bases unmatched. Germline values: CDR1 SGHTS, CDR2 YDEGEE. This CDR3 has 14 residues. This CDR3 reads CASSFGQGAGELFF. The CDR3 DNA reads TGTGCCAGCAGCTTTGGACAGGGCGCCGGGGAGCTGTTTTTT.

This rearrangement joins TRBV9 to TRBJ1-1; D gene uncertain. V lost 0 bases and J 8 bases, leaving 11 bases between the germline ends. Germline values: CDR1 SGDLS, CDR2 YYNGEE. The CDR3 has 13 amino acids. The CDR3 nucleotides read TGTGCCAGCAGCGTAGCTGTGGCAGAAGAAGCTTTCTTT. Translated, it gives CASSVAVAEEAFF.

This sequence joins TRBV5-5 and TRBJ1-1, with 9 bases lining up with TRBD1. After removal of 4 bases from V and 3 bases from J, the junction contained 13 bases not matched to a gene. The CDR3 runs to 17 residues. In germline, CDR1 is SGHKS, CDR2 YYEKEE (reference sequence). CDR3 sequence reads: CASSILPGQGQDTEAFF. The CDR3 coding sequence is TGTGCCAGCAGCATCTTGCCGGGACAGGGCCAGGACACTGAAGCTTTCTTT.

In its sample, this clone was seen once. The rearrangement joins TRBV30 to TRBJ1-2; D gene uncertain. Germline V lookup: CDR1 GTSNPN, CDR2 SVGIG (reference sequence). This CDR3 is built from 13 residues. V lost 5 bases and J lost 8, with 18 bases in between. The CDR3 spells CAWLNRVEWGYTF. The CDR3 DNA follows: TGTGCCTGGCTAAACCGGGTCGAGTGGGGCTACACCTTC.

CDR3 in amino acids: CAIRTSGSAGELFF. In DNA form, the CDR3 reads TGTGCCATCAGAACTAGCGGGAGCGCCGGGGAGCTGTTTTTT. This chain uses TRBV10-3 with TRBJ2-2, with 11 bases matching TRBD2. J was trimmed by 6 bases and V by 6 bases; bases with no gene match: 3. Germline lookup yields CDR1 ENHRY and CDR2 SYGVKD. This CDR3 is built from 14 residues.

V usage is TRBV19 and J usage is TRBJ2-5; 8 bases map to TRBD1. CDR1 is LNHDA and CDR2 is SQIVND in the germline V gene (reference sequence). This CDR3 region has 14 residues. Trimming at V came to 3 bases and at J to 4 bases, leaving 4 bases not matched to a gene. The CDR3 region has the DNA TGTGCCAGTAGTATGTGGGGACAGGTAGAGACCCAGTACTTC. This codes for CASSMWGQVETQYF.

This rearrangement joins TRBV6-1 to TRBJ2-5, with 8 bases identical to TRBD2. The CDR3 spans 14 residues. V shed 4 bases, J shed 0 bases, and the junction held 1 base outside the gene matches. CDR1 is MNHNS, CDR2 SASEGT, per germline. The CDR3 is CASSVLADQETQYF. Here the CDR3 DNA reads TGTGCCAGCAGTGTACTAGCGGACCAAGAGACCCAGTACTTC.

V and J are TRBV4-2 and TRBJ2-3; TRBD2 matches at 9 bases. Germline CDR1 LGHNA, CDR2 YNFKEQ. V shed 2 bases, J shed 2 bases, and the junction held 5 bases outside the gene matches. The CDR3 is 16 residues long. The DNA of the CDR3 is TGTGCCAGCAGCCAATCGGCGGGAGGGGACACAGATACGCAGTATTTT. Amino acids: CASSQSAGGDTDTQYF.

The chain employs TRBV4-2 and TRBJ1-4; 8 bases agree with TRBD1. The CDR3 consists of 15 residues. Trimming took 3 bases from V and 7 from J; bases not matched to a gene: 7. Germline V gene data show CDR1 as LGHNA and CDR2 as YNFKEQ. In DNA, the CDR3 is TGTGCCAGCAGCCAGGCCGGGACAGGAGGTGAAAAACTGTTTTTT. It is translated as CASSQAGTGGEKLFF.

The rearrangement joins TRBV5-6 to TRBJ1-1; D remains ambiguous. V gave up 2 bases and J gave up 4 bases, with 12 bases separating them. The CDR3 sequence is 14 residues long. Germline V gene sequence: CDR1 SGHDT, CDR2 YYEEEE. The DNA of the CDR3 is TGTGCCAGCAGCTTCCGGACTTTAGGCACTGAAGCTTTCTTT. Its protein is CASSFRTLGTEAFF.

CDR3 protein: CSVAGRAGNEQYF. The CDR3 nucleotides are TGCAGCGTTGCCGGGAGGGCGGGGAACGAGCAGTACTTC. V is TRBV29-1 and J is TRBJ2-7; 8 bases fit TRBD2. CDR1 is SQVTM and CDR2 is ANQGSEA in the germline V gene. The CDR3 is 13 amino acids. V shed 4 bases and J 5 bases; nucleotides not matched to a gene: 7.